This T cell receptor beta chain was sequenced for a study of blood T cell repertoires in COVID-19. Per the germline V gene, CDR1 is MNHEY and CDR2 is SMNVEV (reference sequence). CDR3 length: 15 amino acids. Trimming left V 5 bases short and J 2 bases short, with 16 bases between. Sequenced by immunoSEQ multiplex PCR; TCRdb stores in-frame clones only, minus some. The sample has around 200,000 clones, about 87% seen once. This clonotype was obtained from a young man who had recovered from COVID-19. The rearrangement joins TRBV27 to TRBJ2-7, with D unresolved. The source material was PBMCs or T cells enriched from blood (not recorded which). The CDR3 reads CASSARFAVTYEQYF. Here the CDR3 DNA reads TGTGCCAGCAGTGCCCGATTCGCAGTGACCTACGAGCAGTACTTC.